What follows are 3 T cell receptor beta chains derived from one specimen sequenced in a study of blood T cell repertoires in COVID-19 (dated by TCRdb to 2020 to 2021). The library was produced with the immunoSEQ multiplex PCR assay. TCRdb took over this immuneACCESS table, retaining in-frame rearrangements with V and J assigned. Such tables are incomplete; in checked studies, under half of the missing clones stem from an unresolved V gene, and the remainder is unexplained. Recorded for this sample are 250,000 to 300,000 clones; 91% of them occurred a single time. The ten largest clones add up to 1.2% of the sample. Sequenced material: PBMCs or T cells enriched from blood (not recorded which). The receptors shown here come from a human donor in a cohort exposed to, infected with or recovered from COVID-19 (not recorded which). The donor label of this sample is uncertain.

This clone was counted a single time. The genes are TRBV6-1 and TRBJ2-3, with a weak D call TRBD2 (5 bases). V was pared by 1 base and J by 7 bases, with 12 bases between. CDR3 size: 14 residues. CDR1 and CDR2 (germline): MNHNS, SASEGT. CDR3 region: CASSEGPTGNTQYF. CDR3 DNA sequence: TGTGCCAGCAGTGAAGGGCCCACGGGGAATACGCAGTATTTT.

The chain has TRBV7-8 and TRBJ2-5; D is perhaps TRBD2 (5 bases). Germline values: CDR1 SGHVS, CDR2 FQNEAQ. The V gene lost 1 base and the J gene lost 3 bases, with 15 bases spanning the gap. The CDR3 totals 16 residues. The CDR3 loop is CASSLVPGGSKETQYF. CDR3 sequence (DNA): TGTGCCAGCAGCTTAGTGCCAGGAGGTTCCAAAGAGACCCAGTACTTC.

This sequence joins TRBV19 and TRBJ2-7, with TRBD1 matching over 8 bases. The CDR3 sequence is 13 residues long. The ends lost 10 bases at V and 2 bases at J; junction bases unmatched: 7. Per the germline V gene, CDR1 is LNHDA and CDR2 is SQIVND (reference sequence). The CDR3 region has the DNA TGTGCCACTGGACAGGGAACAACCTACGAGCAGTACTTC. Protein: CATGQGTTYEQYF.